The clone carrying this TCR beta chain was counted many times. Antigen: not known. V gave up 3 bases and J gave up 4 bases, with 13 bases separating them. There are 15 residues in the CDR3. Germline values: CDR1 SNHLY, CDR2 FYNNEI. This entry belongs to a study of human T cells and chemical hapten exposure. Study context: Small discrepancies in pooled library volume mainly accounted for the varying TCR yields per sample. General observations from the study: TCRs at high frequency, those above 1 in 1000, did not change with DPC sensitization.

Noted time point: healthy volunteer bleed at 6 weeks. The template was total RNA from unfractionated whole blood. MiXCR was run by TCRdb on the RACE reads, yielding one entry per CDR3 protein. The table records fewer than 85,000 distinct CDR3 sequences, roughly 7.9% of them present only once. The sequenced sample was whole blood. V gene TRBV2 combines with J gene TRBJ2-1, with D perhaps TRBD2 (5 bases). The clonotype comes from a female donor in good health. Some clones in this sample may be carry-over from other donors' samples. CDR3 residues: CASSEDLRQYNEQFF. In DNA, the CDR3 is TGTGCCAGCAGTGAGGACTTGCGGCAATACAATGAGCAGTTCTTC.